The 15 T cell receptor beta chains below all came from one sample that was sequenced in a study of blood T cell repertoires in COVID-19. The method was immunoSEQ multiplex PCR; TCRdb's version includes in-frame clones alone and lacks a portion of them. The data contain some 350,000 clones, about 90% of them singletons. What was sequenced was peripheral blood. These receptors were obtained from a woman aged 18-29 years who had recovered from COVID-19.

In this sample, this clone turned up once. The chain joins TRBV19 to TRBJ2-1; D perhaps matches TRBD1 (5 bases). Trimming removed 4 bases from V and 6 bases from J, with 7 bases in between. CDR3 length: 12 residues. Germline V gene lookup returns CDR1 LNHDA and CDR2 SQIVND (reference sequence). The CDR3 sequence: CASSKDINEQFF. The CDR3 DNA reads TGTGCCAGTAGTAAGGACATCAATGAGCAGTTCTTC.

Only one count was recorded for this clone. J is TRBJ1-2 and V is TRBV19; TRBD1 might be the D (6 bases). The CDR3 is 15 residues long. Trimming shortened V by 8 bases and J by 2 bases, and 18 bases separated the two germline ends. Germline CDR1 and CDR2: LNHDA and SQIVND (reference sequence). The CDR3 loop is CASSSAGGRNYGYTF. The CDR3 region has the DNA TGTGCCAGTTCATCAGCGGGGGGCAGGAACTATGGCTACACCTTC. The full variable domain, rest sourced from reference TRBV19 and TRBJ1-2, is DGGITQSPKYLFRKEGQNVTLSCEQNLNHDAMYWYRQDPGQGLRLIYYSQIVNDFQKGDIAEGYSVSREKKESFPLTVTSAQKNPTAFYLCASSSAGGRNYGYTFGSGTRLTVV.

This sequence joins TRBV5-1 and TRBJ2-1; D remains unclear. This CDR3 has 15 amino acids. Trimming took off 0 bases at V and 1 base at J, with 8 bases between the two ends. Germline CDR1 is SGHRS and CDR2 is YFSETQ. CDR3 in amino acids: CASSLAGPSYNEQFF. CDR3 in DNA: TGCGCCAGCAGCTTGGCTGGCCCTTCCTACAATGAGCAGTTCTTC.

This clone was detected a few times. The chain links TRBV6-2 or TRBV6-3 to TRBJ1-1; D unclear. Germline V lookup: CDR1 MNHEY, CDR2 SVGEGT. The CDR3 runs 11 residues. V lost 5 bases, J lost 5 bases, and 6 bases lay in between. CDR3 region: CASSQMTEAFF. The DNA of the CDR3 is TGTGCCAGCAGTCAAATGACTGAAGCTTTCTTT.

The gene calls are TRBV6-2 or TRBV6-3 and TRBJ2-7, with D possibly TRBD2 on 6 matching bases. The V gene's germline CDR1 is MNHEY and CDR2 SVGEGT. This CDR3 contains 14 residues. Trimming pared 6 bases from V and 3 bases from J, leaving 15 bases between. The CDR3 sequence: CASSISGRFYEQYV. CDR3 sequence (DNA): TGTGCCAGCAGCATAAGCGGGCGCTTCTACGAGCAGTACGTC.

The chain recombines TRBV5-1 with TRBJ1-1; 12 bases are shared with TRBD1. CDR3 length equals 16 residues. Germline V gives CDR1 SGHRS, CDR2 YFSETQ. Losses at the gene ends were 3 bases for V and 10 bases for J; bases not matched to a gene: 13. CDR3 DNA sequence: TGCGCCAGCAGCTGGGGAAACCCGGGACAGGGGGCAACAGCTTTCTTT. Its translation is CASSWGNPGQGATAFF. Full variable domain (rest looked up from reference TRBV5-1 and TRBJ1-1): KAGVTQTPRYLIKTRGQQVTLSCSPISGHRSVSWYQQTPGQGLQFLFEYFSETQRNKGNFPGRFSGRQFSNSRSEMNVSTLELGDSALYLCASSWGNPGQGATAFFGQGTRLTVV.

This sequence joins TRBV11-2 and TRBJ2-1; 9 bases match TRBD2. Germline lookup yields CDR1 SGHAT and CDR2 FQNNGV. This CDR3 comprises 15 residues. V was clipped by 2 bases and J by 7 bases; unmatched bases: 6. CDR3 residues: CASSLLAGVWNEQFF. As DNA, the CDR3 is TGTGCCAGCAGCTTATTAGCGGGAGTTTGGAATGAGCAGTTCTTC.

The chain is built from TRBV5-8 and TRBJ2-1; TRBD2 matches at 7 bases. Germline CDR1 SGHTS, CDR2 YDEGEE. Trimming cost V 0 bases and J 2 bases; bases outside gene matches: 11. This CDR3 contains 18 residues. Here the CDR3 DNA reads TGTGCCAGCAGCTTGGGAGGCCCCGGACTAGTTACCTACAATGAGCAGTTCTTC. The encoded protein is CASSLGGPGLVTYNEQFF.

The CDR3 DNA is TGTGCCAGCAGCTTGGGACTGGGAGCCTACGAGCAGTACGTC. Amino acids: CASSLGLGAYEQYV. The chain employs TRBV7-9 and TRBJ2-7, with a weak D call TRBD2 (6 bases). V shed 3 bases and J shed 2 bases, with 11 bases lying between them. The germline V gene encodes CDR1 SEHNR and CDR2 FQNEAQ (reference sequence). The CDR3 covers 14 residues.

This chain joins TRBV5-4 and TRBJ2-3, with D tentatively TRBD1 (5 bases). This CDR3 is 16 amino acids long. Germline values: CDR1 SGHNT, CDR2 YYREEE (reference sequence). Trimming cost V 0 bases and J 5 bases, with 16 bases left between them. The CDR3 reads CASSLVGGAVRDTQYF. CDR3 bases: TGTGCCAGCAGCTTGGTAGGTGGGGCGGTTCGAGATACGCAGTATTTT. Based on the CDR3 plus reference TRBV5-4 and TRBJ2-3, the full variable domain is ETGVTQSPTHLIKTRGQQVTLRCSSQSGHNTVSWYQQALGQGPQFIFQYYREEENGRGNFPPRFSGLQFPNYSSELNVNALELDDSALYLCASSLVGGAVRDTQYFGPGTRLTVL.

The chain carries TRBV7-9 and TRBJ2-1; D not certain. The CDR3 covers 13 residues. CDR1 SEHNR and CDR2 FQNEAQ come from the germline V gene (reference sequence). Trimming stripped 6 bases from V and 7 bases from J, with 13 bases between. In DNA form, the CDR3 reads TGTGCCAGCAGGAAGAATAGAGATAATGAGCAGTTCTTC. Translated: CASRKNRDNEQFF. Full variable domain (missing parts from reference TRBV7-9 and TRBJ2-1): DTGVSQNPRHKITKRGQNVTFRCDPISEHNRLYWYRQTLGQGPEFLTYFQNEAQLEKSRLLSDRFSAERPKGSFSTLEIQRTEQGDSAMYLCASRKNRDNEQFFGPGTRLTVL.

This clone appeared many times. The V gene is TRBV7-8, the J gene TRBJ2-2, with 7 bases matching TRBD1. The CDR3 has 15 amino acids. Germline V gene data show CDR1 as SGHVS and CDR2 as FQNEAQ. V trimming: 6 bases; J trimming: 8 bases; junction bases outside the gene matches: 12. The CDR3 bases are TGTGCCAGCAGTACAACCACAGGGGTAGGAGGGGAGCTGTTTTTT. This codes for CASSTTTGVGGELFF.

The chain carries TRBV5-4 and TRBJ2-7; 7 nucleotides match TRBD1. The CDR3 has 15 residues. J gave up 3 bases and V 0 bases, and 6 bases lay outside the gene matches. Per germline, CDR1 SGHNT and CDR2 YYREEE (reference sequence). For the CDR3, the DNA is TGTGCCAGCAGCTTGGGGCCGGGACAGATCTACGAGCAGTACGTC. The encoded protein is CASSLGPGQIYEQYV.

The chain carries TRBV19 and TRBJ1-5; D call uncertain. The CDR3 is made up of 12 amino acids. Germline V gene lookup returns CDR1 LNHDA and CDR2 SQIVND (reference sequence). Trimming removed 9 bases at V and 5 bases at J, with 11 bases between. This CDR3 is CASRISHQPQHF. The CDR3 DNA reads TGTGCCAGCAGGATAAGCCATCAGCCCCAGCATTTT.

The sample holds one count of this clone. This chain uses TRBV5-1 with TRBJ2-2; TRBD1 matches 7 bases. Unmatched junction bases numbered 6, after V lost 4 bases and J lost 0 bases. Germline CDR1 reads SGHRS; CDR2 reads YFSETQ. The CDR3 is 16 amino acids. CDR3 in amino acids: CASSRQGPTNTGELFF. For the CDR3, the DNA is TGCGCCAGCAGCCGACAGGGTCCAACGAACACCGGGGAGCTGTTTTTT.